Each of the 5 T cell receptor beta chains below was sequenced from the same sample in a study of cytomegalovirus exposure and HLA in healthy donors (dated by TCRdb to the late 2010s). The library was obtained by the immunoSEQ multiplex PCR assay. Held by TCRdb, this immuneACCESS table contains in-frame sequences only and omits some clones. Under half of the omission traces to an unresolved V gene where checked; the cause of the rest is unknown. The sample includes some 140,000 clones, with roughly four fifths observed a single time. 25% to 30% of the sample is in the top ten clones. The specimen sequenced was PBMCs. The receptors here all came from a young man in good health and CMV-seropositive.

The rearrangement links TRBV18 to TRBJ1-2, with D possibly matching TRBD1 (5 bases). V lost 6 bases, J lost 8 bases, and 13 bases lay in between. The CDR3 is 12 residues long. Germline V lookup: CDR1 KGHSH, CDR2 LQKENI. CDR3 in DNA: TGTGCCAGCTCCGACAGTGAGCAGGGCTACACCTTC. Protein: CASSDSEQGYTF.

The V and J genes are TRBV7-9 and TRBJ2-7; D may be TRBD1 (5 bases). Germline assignment: CDR1 SEHNR and CDR2 FQNEAQ (reference sequence). V gave up 5 bases and J gave up 2 bases, with 10 bases separating them. The length of the CDR3 is 13 residues. DNA of the CDR3: TGTGCCAGCAGCCCCCAGGACACCTACGAGCAGTACTTC. Translation gives CASSPQDTYEQYF.

The CDR3 DNA is TGTGCCAGCCGCCCGAGAAATGAGCAGTTCTTC. Its protein is CASRPRNEQFF. The chain employs TRBV5-8 and TRBJ2-1; D call uncertain. The CDR3 extends over 11 amino acids. Trimming cost V 7 bases and J 7 bases, with 9 bases left between them. Germline loops: CDR1 SGHTS, CDR2 YDEGEE.

J is TRBJ2-7 and V is TRBV5-1; D not resolved. V lost 5 bases and J 5 bases, leaving 11 bases between the germline ends. The germline CDR1 and CDR2 sequences are SGHRS and YFSETQ. The CDR3 is 12 amino acids. Here the CDR3 reads CASRLREHEQYF. CDR3 nucleotide sequence: TGCGCCAGCAGGCTCCGAGAGCACGAGCAGTACTTC.

J is TRBJ2-1 and V is TRBV9, with 7 bases matching TRBD2. CDR1 SGDLS and CDR2 YYNGEE come from the germline V gene. This CDR3 contains 16 residues. With V trimmed by 0 bases and J by 7 bases, 10 bases remained unmatched. CDR3 nucleotides: TGTGCCAGCAGCGTAGCTCCCGGGACTACTCGGAATGAGCAGTTCTTC. The encoded protein is CASSVAPGTTRNEQFF.